Below, 18 T cell receptor beta chains from the same sample are listed, as sequenced in a study of T cell responses to AZD1222 COVID-19 vaccine listed by TCRdb under 2021. In the paper's terms, the time point label means: baseline before first vaccination. Libraries came from the immunoSEQ multiplex PCR assay. TCRdb limited this immuneACCESS table to in-frame rearrangements with V and J called. A share of clones is missing; checked studies link under half to unresolved V genes, and the rest is unexplained. The sample table contains roughly 120,000 clones; only one count was recorded for 89% of them. The top ten clonotypes cover 4.2% of the sample. Sample: peripheral blood, taken on day 0 of AZD1222 vaccination. The receptors stem from an adult in good health.

CDR3 sequence (DNA): TGTGCCAGCAGCTTAGCTTCGGCAACCATTAGCAATCAGCCCCAGCATTTT. Translation gives CASSLASATISNQPQHF. This rearrangement joins TRBV7-6 to TRBJ1-5, with D hard to call. The CDR3 contains 17 residues. Between the trimmed V and J ends, which lost 0 bases and 0 bases, there was a span of 12 bases. The germline V gene has CDR1 SGHVS and CDR2 FNYEAQ.

V and J are TRBV5-1 and TRBJ2-1, with D possibly being TRBD1 (6 bases). Trimming left V 4 bases short and J 1 base short, with 9 bases between. Germline V gene data show CDR1 as SGHRS and CDR2 as YFSETQ. This CDR3 has 14 amino acids. CDR3 residues: CASSGGRSYNEQFF. CDR3 DNA sequence: TGCGCCAGCAGCGGGGGCAGATCCTACAATGAGCAGTTCTTC.

This chain joins TRBV20-1 and TRBJ1-5; D is unclear. The CDR3 runs to 14 residues. Germline CDR1 reads DFQATT; CDR2 reads SNEGSKA (reference sequence). The V gene lost 3 bases and the J gene lost 0 bases, with 9 bases spanning the gap. The CDR3 reads CSASLAYSNQPQHF. In DNA, the CDR3 is TGCAGTGCTAGTTTGGCCTATAGCAATCAGCCCCAGCATTTT.

The rearrangement links TRBV3-1 (or the pseudogene TRBV3-2) to TRBJ1-1, with TRBD1 as a possible D gene (6 bases). The CDR3 is made up of 16 amino acids. V lost 1 base to trimming and J lost 7 bases, with 19 bases between them. Germline lookup yields CDR1 LGHDT and CDR2 YNNKEL (reference sequence). The CDR3 loop reads CASSQGNPRGVYEAFF. CDR3 nucleotides: TGTGCCAGCAGCCAAGGTAACCCCAGGGGCGTCTATGAAGCTTTCTTT.

V gene TRBV11-2 combines with J gene TRBJ2-7; D remains unclear. The germline V gene encodes CDR1 SGHAT and CDR2 FQNNGV. The CDR3 covers 13 residues. Between the trimmed V and J ends, which lost 3 bases and 1 base, there was a span of 7 bases. Written as DNA, the CDR3 is TGTGCCAGCAGCTTTGGGGAATCCTACGAGCAGTACTTC. This sequence encodes CASSFGESYEQYF.

This clone has just one count. This chain joins TRBV5-1 and TRBJ1-1; D perhaps matches TRBD1 (5 bases). Between the trimmed V and J ends, which lost 0 bases and 5 bases, there was a span of 11 bases. The CDR3 has 14 residues. Germline CDR1 is SGHRS and CDR2 is YFSETQ. CDR3 sequence reads: CASSLALGRTEAFF. CDR3 coding DNA: TGCGCCAGCAGCTTGGCCCTGGGGCGGACTGAAGCTTTCTTT.

V and J are TRBV28 and TRBJ2-6; unclear D gene. Trimming cost V 3 bases and J 2 bases, with 8 bases left between them. This CDR3 is 15 amino acids long. CDR1 and CDR2 from the germline V gene are MDHEN and SYDVKM. DNA of the CDR3: TGTGCCAGCAGTTTTGGAATAACTGGGGCCAACGTCCTGACTTTC. Protein product: CASSFGITGANVLTF. The full variable domain, completed using reference TRBV28 and TRBJ2-6, is DVKVTQSSRYLVKRTGEKVFLECVQDMDHENMFWYRQDPGLGLRLIYFSYDVKMKEKGDIPEGYSVSREKKERFSLILESASTNQTSMYLCASSFGITGANVLTFGAGSRLTVL.

V is TRBV5-6 and J is TRBJ1-3; D not resolved. This CDR3 contains 12 residues. Germline CDR1 SGHDT, CDR2 YYEEEE. V lost 1 base and J 8 bases, leaving 7 bases between the germline ends. CDR3 loop: CASSLSRDTIYF. As DNA, the CDR3 is TGTGCCAGCAGCTTGTCTCGAGACACCATATATTTT.

The chain recombines TRBV28 with TRBJ2-1, with D possibly TRBD2 on 6 matching bases. Germline V CDR1 and CDR2: MDHEN, SYDVKM. CDR3 size: 16 residues. V was clipped by 5 bases and J by 0 bases, with 14 bases between them. CDR3 loop: CASSDGRGSSYNEQFF. CDR3 coding DNA: TGTGCCAGCAGTGATGGGCGGGGAAGCTCCTACAATGAGCAGTTCTTC.

The CDR3: CASGEQGISYEQYF. The CDR3 DNA is TGTGCCAGCGGGGAACAGGGGATTTCCTACGAGCAGTACTTC. This chain uses TRBV6-5 with TRBJ2-7; 7 bases agree with TRBD1. The germline gives CDR1 MNHEY, CDR2 SVGAGI. The V and J ends lost 8 bases and 1 base, in that order; junction bases with no gene match: 8. CDR3 length: 14 residues.

V gene TRBV19 combines with J gene TRBJ2-1; 9 bases map to TRBD2. Germline-derived CDR1 and CDR2 are LNHDA and SQIVND (reference sequence). The CDR3 spans 17 residues. Germline trimming cut 3 bases from V and 4 bases from J; bases unmatched to any gene: 10. The CDR3 is CASSMGTGTSPYNEQFF. The CDR3, as DNA: TGTGCCAGTAGTATGGGGACCGGGACTAGCCCTTACAATGAGCAGTTCTTC. The full variable domain, completed using reference TRBV19 and TRBJ2-1, is DGGITQSPKYLFRKEGQNVTLSCEQNLNHDAMYWYRQDPGQGLRLIYYSQIVNDFQKGDIAEGYSVSREKKESFPLTVTSAQKNPTAFYLCASSMGTGTSPYNEQFFGPGTRLTVL.

The chain combines TRBV19 with TRBJ1-5; TRBD1 might be the D (6 bases). Germline CDR1 is LNHDA and CDR2 is SQIVND (reference sequence). CDR3 size: 14 residues. V lost 5 bases and J lost 4, with 12 bases in between. CDR3 protein: CASSFQGTNQPQHF. CDR3 sequence (DNA): TGTGCCAGTAGTTTTCAGGGGACAAATCAGCCCCAGCATTTT.

V gene TRBV15 combines with J gene TRBJ2-1; TRBD2 might be the D (5 bases). Trimming left V 3 bases short and J 8 bases short, with 20 bases between. The CDR3 is 16 residues long. Germline assignment: CDR1 LNHNV and CDR2 YYDKDF (reference sequence). CDR3 residues: CATSRGKPGSRDEQFF. CDR3 nucleotides: TGTGCCACCAGCAGGGGGAAGCCGGGATCCCGTGATGAGCAGTTCTTC.

This clone was observed a few times. J is TRBJ2-1 and V is TRBV18, with 7 bases identical to TRBD1. CDR3 length: 16 amino acids. V lost 0 bases, J lost 7 bases, and 9 bases stayed unmatched. Germline CDR1 and CDR2: KGHSH and LQKENI. CDR3 loop: CASSPPRQGVGNEQFF. CDR3 nucleotide sequence: TGTGCCAGCTCACCACCCCGACAGGGAGTTGGGAATGAGCAGTTCTTC.

The genes are TRBV28 and TRBJ1-6; D not resolved. The germline CDR1 and CDR2 sequences are MDHEN and SYDVKM. CDR3 length equals 16 residues. Trimming left V 2 bases short and J 5 bases short, with 13 bases between. The CDR3 DNA reads as TGTGCCAGCAGTTTAATCCTTGGAGGGCATAATTCACCCCTCCACTTT. Its translation: CASSLILGGHNSPLHF.

This chain connects TRBV28 to TRBJ2-7; D unclear. CDR1 is MDHEN and CDR2 is SYDVKM in the germline V gene. With 2 bases removed from V and 6 bases from J, the gap between germline ends came to 5 bases. CDR3 length: 11 residues. The DNA of the CDR3 is TGTGCCAGCAGTTTAGAGCGCGAGCAGTACTTC. Translation: CASSLEREQYF.

V usage is TRBV28 and J usage is TRBJ1-4, with D unclear. CDR1 and CDR2 from the germline V gene are MDHEN and SYDVKM. CDR3 length: 17 residues. V was trimmed by 1 base and J by 0 bases, leaving 12 bases between them. The CDR3 DNA follows: TGTGCCAGCAGTTTATTTAAGTGGGTGGCAACTAATGAAAAACTGTTTTTT. Its translation: CASSLFKWVATNEKLFF.

The genes are TRBV11-3 and TRBJ2-3; D is uncertain. The germline gives CDR1 SGHNT, CDR2 YENEEA. The CDR3 is 15 residues long. Trimming removed 1 base from V and 1 base from J, with 9 bases in between. The CDR3 region is CASSLGDGGTDTQYF. The CDR3 nucleotides are TGTGCCAGCAGCTTAGGAGACGGTGGCACAGATACGCAGTATTTT.